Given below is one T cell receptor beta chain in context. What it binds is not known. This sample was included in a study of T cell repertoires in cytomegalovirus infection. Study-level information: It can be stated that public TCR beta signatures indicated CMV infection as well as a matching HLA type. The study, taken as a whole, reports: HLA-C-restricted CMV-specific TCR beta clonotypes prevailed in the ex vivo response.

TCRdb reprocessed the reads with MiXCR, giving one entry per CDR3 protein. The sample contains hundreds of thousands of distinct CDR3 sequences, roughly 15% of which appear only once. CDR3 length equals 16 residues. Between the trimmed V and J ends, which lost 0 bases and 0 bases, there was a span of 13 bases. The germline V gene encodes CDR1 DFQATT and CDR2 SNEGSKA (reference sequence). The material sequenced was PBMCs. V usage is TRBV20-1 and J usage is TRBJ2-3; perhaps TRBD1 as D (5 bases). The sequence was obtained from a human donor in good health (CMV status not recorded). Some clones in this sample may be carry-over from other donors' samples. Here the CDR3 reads CSARDQGRTSTDTQYF. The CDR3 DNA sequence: TGCAGTGCTAGAGATCAGGGTAGAACTAGCACAGATACGCAGTATTTT.